Below are 26 T cell receptor beta chains sequenced from a single sample in a study of CD8 T cells in ankylosing spondylitis. MiXCR was run by TCRdb on the 5' RACE reads, yielding one entry per CDR3 protein. The sample lists some 120,000 distinct CDR3 sequences, around 15% occurring once. The sequencing input was blood, either unsorted or a sorted T cell fraction (not recorded which). The receptors were gathered from a female donor with ankylosing spondylitis or in good health (not recorded which).

The CDR3 here is CSASLGNQETQYF. The CDR3 DNA is TGCAGTGCTTCCCTGGGCAATCAAGAGACCCAGTACTTC. This chain uses TRBV20-1 with TRBJ2-5; D not resolved. Germline assignment: CDR1 DFQATT and CDR2 SNEGSKA (reference sequence). Trimming left V 5 bases short and J 2 bases short, with 12 bases between. CDR3 length equals 13 residues.

This clonotype came up a few times. This chain uses TRBV7-2 with TRBJ2-1; D may be TRBD2 (5 bases). This CDR3 is built from 16 residues. Germline V gives CDR1 SGHTA, CDR2 FQGNSA. The V end lost 5 bases, the J end lost 0 bases, and 14 bases lay between the germline ends. The CDR3 DNA reads TGTGCCAGCAGCCTATCCTGGACTGCCTCCTACAATGAGCAGTTCTTC. Its protein product is CASSLSWTASYNEQFF.

Turning to this clonotype: One end of the junction fails to match germline, which may point to a read error. The V and J genes are TRBV9 and TRBJ2-7, with TRBD1 matching over 11 bases. The CDR3 length is 15 residues. CDR1 is SGDLS, CDR2 YYNGEE, per germline. Written as DNA, the CDR3 is TGTGCCAGCAGCCCTGGGGACAGGGGGTACGACGAGCGGTACTTC. It encodes CASSPGDRGYDERYF.

This clonotype was found a few times. The rearrangement links TRBV20-1 to TRBJ1-6; TRBD1 is a possible D gene (6 bases). V dropped 1 base and J dropped 6 bases, with 10 bases sitting between them. The germline V gene has CDR1 DFQATT and CDR2 SNEGSKA (reference sequence). There are 14 residues in the CDR3. The CDR3 spells CSARVGGPNSPLHF. As DNA, the CDR3 is TGCAGTGCTAGAGTTGGGGGCCCTAATTCACCCCTCCACTTT.

The V and J genes are TRBV5-1 and TRBJ1-1, with 9 bases matching TRBD1. Germline loops: CDR1 SGHRS, CDR2 YFSETQ. The V gene end was trimmed by 6 bases and the J gene end by 1 base; junction bases not matched to a gene: 7. This CDR3 is built from 15 residues. The CDR3 reads CASTPQGQGNTEAFF. DNA of the CDR3: TGCGCCAGCACCCCCCAGGGACAGGGGAACACTGAAGCTTTCTTT.

This clonotype occurred many times. This CDR3 reads CASSVDPSAGELFF. CDR3 DNA: TGTGCCAGCAGCGTAGATCCCTCCGCCGGGGAGCTGTTTTTT. The chain carries TRBV9 and TRBJ2-2; no definite D call. The CDR3 spans 14 residues. Germline CDR1 is SGDLS and CDR2 is YYNGEE. The ends were cut back, 0 bases at V and 6 bases at J, with 9 bases in the middle. The full variable domain, completed using reference TRBV9 and TRBJ2-2, is DSGVTQTPKHLITATGQRVTLRCSPRSGDLSVYWYQQSLDQGLQFLIQYYNGEERAKGNILERFSAQQFPDLHSELNLSSLELGDSALYFCASSVDPSAGELFFGEGSRLTVL.

This clonotype has just a few counts. The rearrangement uses TRBV7-8 and TRBJ1-1, with TRBD1 as a possible D gene (6 bases). CDR3 length: 16 amino acids. Between the trimmed V and J ends, which lost 1 base and 0 bases, there was a span of 12 bases. Germline-derived CDR1 and CDR2 are SGHVS and FQNEAQ. Written as DNA, the CDR3 is TGTGCCAGCAGCTTAGAAGGGGCAGGGGTGAACACTGAAGCTTTCTTT. This sequence encodes CASSLEGAGVNTEAFF.

This clonotype was detected ten times or more. The chain recombines TRBV24-1 with TRBJ2-1, with D unclear. The germline V gene encodes CDR1 KGHDR and CDR2 SFDVKD. The CDR3 consists of 15 residues. Trimming took off 3 bases at V and 6 bases at J, with 14 bases between the two ends. The CDR3 loop is CATSDPGGLANEQFF. CDR3 in DNA: TGTGCCACCAGTGATCCTGGTGGATTGGCCAATGAGCAGTTCTTC.

This clonotype appeared many times. The chain employs TRBV12-3 or TRBV12-4 and TRBJ1-1; D is unclear. The V and J ends lost 1 base and 0 bases respectively, with 6 bases between them. This CDR3 is built from 14 residues. Here the CDR3 reads CASSLDRLNTEAFF. As DNA, the CDR3 is TGTGCCAGCAGTTTAGACCGGTTGAACACTGAAGCTTTCTTT.

This clonotype was observed many times. The chain carries TRBV5-1 and TRBJ2-1; TRBD2 agrees at 7 bases. In germline, CDR1 is SGHRS, CDR2 YFSETQ. The CDR3 sequence is 15 residues long. V shed 4 bases and J 0 bases; nucleotides not matched to a gene: 4. The CDR3 nucleotides are TGCGCCAGCAGCCCTGGGGGGGACTCCTACAATGAGCAGTTCTTC. Translating gives CASSPGGDSYNEQFF.

This clonotype was seen repeatedly, ten times or more. The J gene is TRBJ2-1, the V gene TRBV12-3 or TRBV12-4; 7 bases line up with TRBD1. This CDR3 has 14 amino acids. After removal of 4 bases from V and 3 bases from J, the junction contained 3 bases not matched to a gene. The CDR3 DNA sequence: TGTGCCAGCAGTTGGCAGGGGGTCTACAATGAGCAGTTCTTC. As protein: CASSWQGVYNEQFF.

The table lists this clonotype with a few counts. The rearrangement uses TRBV7-9 and TRBJ2-3; D unresolved. The CDR3 spans 12 residues. Trimming stripped 5 bases from V and 7 bases from J, with 10 bases between. The germline V gene encodes CDR1 SEHNR and CDR2 FQNEAQ (reference sequence). CDR3 region: CASSPPGYTQYF. For the CDR3, the DNA is TGTGCCAGCAGCCCACCCGGATATACGCAGTATTTT.

This chain uses TRBV5-1 with TRBJ2-7; perhaps D is TRBD1 or TRBD2 (6 bases each). V was cut by 4 bases and J by 5 bases, with 10 bases left in between. The CDR3 has 12 amino acids. Germline values: CDR1 SGHRS, CDR2 YFSETQ. The CDR3 sequence: CASSLGGHEQYF. The CDR3 DNA is TGCGCCAGCAGCCTAGGGGGGCACGAGCAGTACTTC. Complete variable domain (other parts from reference TRBV5-1 and TRBJ2-7): KAGVTQTPRYLIKTRGQQVTLSCSPISGHRSVSWYQQTPGQGLQFLFEYFSETQRNKGNFPGRFSGRQFSNSRSEMNVSTLELGDSALYLCASSLGGHEQYFGPGTRLTVT.

The chain recombines TRBV3-1 with TRBJ1-3; D gene ambiguous. The length of the CDR3 is 14 residues. With 4 bases removed from V and 4 bases from J, the gap between germline ends came to 11 bases. Germline lookup yields CDR1 LGHDT and CDR2 YNNKEL (reference sequence). The chain's CDR3 is CASSPETQGNTIYF. CDR3 DNA sequence: TGTGCCAGCAGCCCGGAGACCCAGGGAAACACCATATATTTT.

Ten or more counts support this clonotype. The genes are TRBV24-1 and TRBJ2-2, with unresolved D. This CDR3 spans 13 amino acids. The V end was cut by 1 base, the J end by 3 bases, with 2 bases between. Germline V gene data show CDR1 as KGHDR and CDR2 as SFDVKD. CDR3 coding DNA: TGTGCCACCAGTGATTTCGACACCGGGGAGCTGTTTTTT. Protein product: CATSDFDTGELFF.

The chain carries TRBV30 and TRBJ2-1; D unclear. With 0 bases removed from V and 2 bases from J, the gap between germline ends came to 8 bases. The germline gives CDR1 GTSNPN, CDR2 SVGIG (reference sequence). The CDR3 contains 14 residues. The CDR3 loop is CAWSVFEPYNEQFF. CDR3 sequence (DNA): TGTGCCTGGAGTGTCTTTGAACCCTACAATGAGCAGTTCTTC.

CDR3 sequence reads: CASSSGQPDTGELFF. The CDR3 DNA follows: TGCGCCAGCAGCTCGGGACAGCCGGACACCGGGGAGCTGTTTTTT. This chain uses TRBV5-1 with TRBJ2-2; 7 positions match TRBD1. This CDR3 comprises 15 residues. The germline V gene has CDR1 SGHRS and CDR2 YFSETQ. J lost 3 bases, V lost 3 bases, and 5 bases had no gene match.

The gene calls are TRBV7-3 and TRBJ2-1; D is ambiguous. Germline loops: CDR1 SGHTA, CDR2 FQGTGA. CDR3 length: 13 amino acids. Trimming shortened V by 5 bases and J by 6 bases, and 11 bases separated the two germline ends. DNA of the CDR3: TGTGCCAGCAGCCAGCGCGGAACCAATGAGCAGTTCTTC. It translates to CASSQRGTNEQFF.

This clonotype has a handful of counts. The chain employs TRBV14 and TRBJ2-7; D is perhaps TRBD1 or TRBD2 (5 bases each). V lost 1 base, J lost 3 bases, and 7 bases lay in between. The CDR3 spans 13 residues. From germline, CDR1 is SGHDN and CDR2 FVKESK. The CDR3 nucleotides read TGTGCCAGCAGCCAAGGGGGGTTCTACGAGCAGTACTTC. Translating gives CASSQGGFYEQYF.

This clonotype occurred many times. This chain uses TRBV5-1 with TRBJ1-1; TRBD1 matches 7 bases. This CDR3 has 15 residues. Losses at the gene ends were 4 bases for V and 6 bases for J; bases not matched to a gene: 12. The germline V gene encodes CDR1 SGHRS and CDR2 YFSETQ. CDR3 sequence reads: CASSQWTGDNAEAFF. The CDR3 region has the DNA TGCGCCAGCAGCCAATGGACAGGAGATAACGCTGAAGCTTTCTTT. The complete variable domain, with remaining parts taken from reference TRBV5-1 and TRBJ1-1, reads KAGVTQTPRYLIKTRGQQVTLSCSPISGHRSVSWYQQTPGQGLQFLFEYFSETQRNKGNFPGRFSGRQFSNSRSEMNVSTLELGDSALYLCASSQWTGDNAEAFFGQGTRLTVV.

This chain joins TRBV4-2 and TRBJ2-2, with D possibly TRBD2 on 6 matching bases. Trimming took off 0 bases at V and 3 bases at J, with 11 bases between the two ends. This CDR3 spans 16 amino acids. Germline V gene lookup returns CDR1 LGHNA and CDR2 YNFKEQ. In nucleotides, the CDR3 is TGTGCCAGCAGCCAAGAAGGAGGGGACCACACCGGGGAGCTGTTTTTT. As protein: CASSQEGGDHTGELFF.

This clonotype was counted at least ten times. This chain links TRBV6-5 with TRBJ1-6; D possibly corresponds to TRBD1 (5 bases). Germline CDR1 is MNHEY and CDR2 is SVGAGI. CDR3 length: 17 residues. Trimming took off 0 bases at V and 10 bases at J, with 19 bases between the two ends. The CDR3 nucleotides read TGTGCCAGCAGTTACTCGATGAGCAGGGACCAAAAGTCACCCCTCCACTTT. Amino acids: CASSYSMSRDQKSPLHF.

The V call is TRBV6-1, the J call TRBJ2-4; D ambiguous. Trimming stripped 7 bases from V and 0 bases from J, with 13 bases between. Germline assignment: CDR1 MNHNS and CDR2 SASEGT. The CDR3 sequence is 15 residues long. The CDR3 DNA reads TGTGCCAGCACCACTGAAGCGATAGCCAAAAACATTCAGTACTTC. This gives the protein CASTTEAIAKNIQYF.

The chain has TRBV2 and TRBJ2-7; TRBD2 is a possible D gene (7 bases). Per the germline V gene, CDR1 is SNHLY and CDR2 is FYNNEI. The germline V and J ends were trimmed by 3 bases and 7 bases, with 19 bases remaining between them. The CDR3 covers 15 residues. The DNA for the CDR3 is TGTGCCAGCAGTGAGGGGGGCGGGAGTTGGAAAGAGCAGTACTTC. Protein sequence: CASSEGGGSWKEQYF.

The chain joins TRBV7-2 to TRBJ2-1; TRBD2 agrees at 8 bases. The CDR3 has 15 residues. Germline values: CDR1 SGHTA, CDR2 FQGNSA. V dropped 5 bases and J dropped 5; count of bases not matched to a gene: 8. The CDR3 here is CASSPGPGGNNEQFF. The CDR3 coding sequence is TGTGCCAGCAGCCCGGGGCCGGGAGGGAACAATGAGCAGTTCTTC. Looking up the rest from reference TRBV7-2 and TRBJ2-1 gives the full variable domain: GAGVSQSPSNKVTEKGKDVELRCDPISGHTALYWYRQSLGQGLEFLIYFQGNSAPDKSGLPSDRFSAERTGGSVSTLTIQRTQQEDSAVYLCASSPGPGGNNEQFFGPGTRLTVL.

This chain uses TRBV28 with TRBJ2-6; 11 positions match TRBD1. This CDR3 has 17 residues. Germline CDR1 is MDHEN and CDR2 is SYDVKM. Unmatched junction bases numbered 8, after V lost 6 bases and J lost 4 bases. CDR3 sequence: CASRRDRGVFGANVLTF. As DNA, the CDR3 is TGTGCCAGCAGGCGGGACAGGGGGGTTTTCGGGGCCAACGTCCTGACTTTC. The whole variable domain, remainder taken from reference TRBV28 and TRBJ2-6, is DVKVTQSSRYLVKRTGEKVFLECVQDMDHENMFWYRQDPGLGLRLIYFSYDVKMKEKGDIPEGYSVSREKKERFSLILESASTNQTSMYLCASRRDRGVFGANVLTFGAGSRLTVL.